This T cell receptor (beta chain) originates from a study of T-cell memory formation after mild COVID-19. Study findings and constraints: Day 15 to 85 contractors were CD4/CD8 balanced; later expanders leaned CD4+.

This clonotype was seen a handful of times. As yet, its antigen is unknown. TCRdb re-called the 5' RACE reads with MiXCR, one entry per CDR3 protein. The sample records 270,000 or so distinct CDR3 sequences, roughly 18% being singletons. Sequenced input: PBMCs or a T cell subset sorted from them (not recorded which). The TCR comes from a man between 18 and 35 years old who had mild COVID-19 (a few samples of this study predate the infection). Cell type and time point are not known.

CDR3 in DNA: TGTGCCAGCAGCTTAGCGGCGGACCTCTATGGCTACACCTTC. Translating it yields CASSLAADLYGYTF. J is TRBJ1-2 and V is TRBV7-2; D is unresolved. Germline CDR1 SGHTA, CDR2 FQGNSA. V gave up 0 bases and J gave up 4 bases, with 9 bases separating them. The CDR3 length is 14 residues.